These 4 T cell receptor beta chains were all obtained from the same sample, sequenced in a study of regulatory and conventional T cells in RAG deficiency. Conventional CD4+ T cells were sorted from blood as CD25-low CD127-high cells. Clones were sequenced by immunoSEQ multiplex PCR, and TCRdb holds only the in-frame ones, with some missing. The sample consists of approximately 48,000 clones, 85% to 90% of them appearing once. This sample was also put to use in a study of regulatory T cells. That work adds: Amplification used 52 TRBV primers and 13 TRBJ primers.

Sequencing was done on a sample of CD4+ effector T cells sorted from blood. The receptors were gathered from a human donor in good health.

J is TRBJ2-7 and V is TRBV12-5, with 11 bases that match TRBD1. This CDR3 is 15 amino acids long. Trimming cost V 6 bases and J 7 bases; bases outside gene matches: 11. Per germline, CDR1 LGHNT and CDR2 FRNRAP. In DNA form, the CDR3 reads TGTGCTAGTGGATACGGACAGGGGGCTTCGTGGGAGCAGTACTTC. This encodes CASGYGQGASWEQYF. The entire variable domain, with the rest obtained from reference TRBV12-5 and TRBJ2-7, is as follows: DARVTQTPRHKVTEMGQEVTMRCQPILGHNTVFWYRQTMMQGLELLAYFRNRAPLDDSGMPKDRFSAEMPDATLATLKIQPSEPRDSAVYFCASGYGQGASWEQYFGPGTRLTVT.

This chain joins TRBV6-5 and TRBJ1-6; 10 bases align to TRBD1. Germline CDR1 MNHEY, CDR2 SVGAGI. The junction had 6 bases not matched to a gene; V was cut back by 8 bases and J by 8 bases. The CDR3 consists of 14 residues. The CDR3 region has the DNA TGTGCCAGCGGGACAGGGGAAACCTATTCACCCCTCCACTTT. This sequence encodes CASGTGETYSPLHF.

The chain joins TRBV4-2 to TRBJ2-7; either TRBD1 or TRBD2 may fit D (6 bases each). The CDR3 spans 20 residues. Deletions cut 2 bases from V and 0 bases from J, with 26 bases between. Germline V lookup: CDR1 LGHNA, CDR2 YNFKEQ. CDR3 residues: CASSQSFRRGTGLGSYEQYF. CDR3 nucleotide sequence: TGTGCCAGCAGCCAAAGTTTTAGGAGGGGGACGGGATTGGGCTCCTACGAGCAGTACTTC.

The chain uses TRBV9 and TRBJ2-3; 11 nucleotides align to TRBD1. This CDR3 is built from 16 residues. Looked up from germline, CDR1 is SGDLS and CDR2 is YYNGEE. V was pared by 0 bases and J by 5 bases, with 5 bases of the junction left unmatched. The CDR3 DNA follows: TGTGCCAGCAGCGTAGTGGGGACAGGGGGGAGAGATACGCAGTATTTT. It codes for CASSVVGTGGRDTQYF.